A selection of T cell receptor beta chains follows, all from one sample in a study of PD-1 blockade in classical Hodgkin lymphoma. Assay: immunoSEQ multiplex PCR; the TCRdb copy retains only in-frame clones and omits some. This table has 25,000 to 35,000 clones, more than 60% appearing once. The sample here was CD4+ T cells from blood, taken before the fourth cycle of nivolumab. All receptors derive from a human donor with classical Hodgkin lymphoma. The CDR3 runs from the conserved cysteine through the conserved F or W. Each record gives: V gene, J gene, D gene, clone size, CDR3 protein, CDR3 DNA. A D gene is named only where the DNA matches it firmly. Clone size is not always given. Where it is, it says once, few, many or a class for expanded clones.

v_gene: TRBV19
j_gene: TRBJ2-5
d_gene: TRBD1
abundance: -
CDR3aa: CATTPGQGMAETQYF
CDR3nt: TGTGCCACGACCCCGGGACAGGGAATGGCAGAGACCCAGTACTTC

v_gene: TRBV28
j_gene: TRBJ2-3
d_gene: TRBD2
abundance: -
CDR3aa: CASSPPGLAGADTQYF
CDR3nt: TGTGCCAGCAGTCCACCGGGACTAGCGGGAGCGGATACGCAGTATTTT

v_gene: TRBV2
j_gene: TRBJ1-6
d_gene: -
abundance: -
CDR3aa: CASSGPGGSYNSPLHF
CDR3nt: TGTGCCAGCAGTGGCCCGGGTGGGAGCTATAATTCACCCCTCCACTTT

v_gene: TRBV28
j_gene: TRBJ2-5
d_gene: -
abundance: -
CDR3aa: CASSGRKGIQETQYF
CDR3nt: TGTGCCAGCAGTGGTCGGAAGGGGATCCAAGAGACCCAGTACTTC

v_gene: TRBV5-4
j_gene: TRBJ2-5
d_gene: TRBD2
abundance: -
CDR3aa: CASSPPPGLAGIGTQYF
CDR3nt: TGTGCCAGCAGCCCGCCCCCGGGACTAGCGGGAATTGGGACCCAGTACTTC

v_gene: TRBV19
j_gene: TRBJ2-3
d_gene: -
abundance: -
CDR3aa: CASSMELTDTQYF
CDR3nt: TGTGCCAGTAGTATGGAATTGACAGATACGCAGTATTTT

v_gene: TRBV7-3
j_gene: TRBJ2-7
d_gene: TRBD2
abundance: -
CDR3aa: CASSLFSSGVYEQYF
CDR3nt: TGTGCCAGCAGCTTATTTTCTAGCGGGGTCTACGAGCAGTACTTC

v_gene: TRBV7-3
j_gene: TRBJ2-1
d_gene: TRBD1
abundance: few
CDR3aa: CASSSSGQGSYNEQFF
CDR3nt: TGTGCCAGCAGCTCCTCCGGACAGGGGTCGTACAATGAGCAGTTCTTC

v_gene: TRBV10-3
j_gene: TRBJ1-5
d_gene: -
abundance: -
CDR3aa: CAISESAGSNQPQHF
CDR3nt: TGTGCCATCAGTGAGTCGGCAGGGAGCAATCAGCCCCAGCATTTT

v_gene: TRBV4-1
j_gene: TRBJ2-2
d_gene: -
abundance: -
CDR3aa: CASSFSGRVGGELFF
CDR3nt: TGCGCCAGCAGCTTCTCGGGGCGGGTCGGCGGGGAGCTGTTTTTT

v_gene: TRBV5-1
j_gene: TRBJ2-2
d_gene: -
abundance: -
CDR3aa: CASSLELAPYTGELFF
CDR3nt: TGCGCCAGCAGCTTGGAGTTAGCTCCTTACACCGGGGAGCTGTTTTTT

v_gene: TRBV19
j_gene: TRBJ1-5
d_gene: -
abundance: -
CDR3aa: CASSSPGAQPQHF
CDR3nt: TGTGCCAGTAGTAGTCCGGGGGCTCAGCCCCAGCATTTT

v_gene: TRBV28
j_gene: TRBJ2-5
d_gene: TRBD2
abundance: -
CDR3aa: CASTSRGGGQETQYF
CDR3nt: TGTGCCAGCACCTCCCGGGGGGGTGGGCAAGAGACCCAGTACTTC

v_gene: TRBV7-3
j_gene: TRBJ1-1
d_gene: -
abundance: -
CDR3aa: CASSTQGRGTEAFF
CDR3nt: TGTGCCAGCAGCACACAAGGAAGAGGGACTGAAGCTTTCTTT

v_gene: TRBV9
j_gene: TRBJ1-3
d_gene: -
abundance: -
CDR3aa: CASSVGPLEDTIYF
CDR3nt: TGTGCCAGCAGCGTAGGGCCCCTCGAGGACACCATATATTTT

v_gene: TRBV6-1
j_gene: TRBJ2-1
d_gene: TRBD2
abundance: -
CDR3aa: CASSEAFAGGVSHNEQFF
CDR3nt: TGTGCCAGCAGTGAAGCGTTTGCGGGAGGTGTTTCCCACAATGAGCAGTTCTTC

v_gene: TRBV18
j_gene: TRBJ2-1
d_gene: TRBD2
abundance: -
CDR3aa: CASSPPTSGRSGEQFF
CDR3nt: TGTGCCAGCTCACCTCCGACTAGCGGGAGGTCGGGTGAGCAGTTCTTC

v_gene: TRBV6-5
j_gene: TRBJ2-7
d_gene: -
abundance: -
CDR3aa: CASSYSFSNQQYF
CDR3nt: TGTGCCAGCAGTTACTCGTTTTCTAACCAGCAGTACTTC

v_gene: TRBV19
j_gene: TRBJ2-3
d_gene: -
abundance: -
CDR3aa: CASSIYTDTQYF
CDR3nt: TGTGCCAGTAGTATTTACACGGATACGCAGTATTTT

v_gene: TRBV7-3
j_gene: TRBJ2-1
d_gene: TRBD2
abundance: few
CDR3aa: CASSGLAGEGNEQFF
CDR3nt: TGTGCCAGCAGCGGACTAGCGGGAGAAGGGAATGAGCAGTTCTTC

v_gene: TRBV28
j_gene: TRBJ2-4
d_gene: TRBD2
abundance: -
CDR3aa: CASKGLAGDGRNIQYF
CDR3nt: TGTGCCAGCAAGGGACTAGCGGGAGATGGGAGAAACATTCAGTACTTC

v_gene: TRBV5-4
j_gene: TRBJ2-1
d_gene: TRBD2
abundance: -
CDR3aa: CASRAGTSGYNEQFF
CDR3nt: TGTGCCAGCAGGGCCGGGACTAGCGGCTACAATGAGCAGTTCTTC

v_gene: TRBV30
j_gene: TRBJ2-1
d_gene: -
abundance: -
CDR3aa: CAWSAKEAGSYNEQFF
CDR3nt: TGTGCCTGGAGTGCCAAAGAGGCGGGCTCCTACAATGAGCAGTTCTTC

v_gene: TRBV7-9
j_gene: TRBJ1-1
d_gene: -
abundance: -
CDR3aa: CASIPLRVNTEAFF
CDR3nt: TGTGCCAGCATCCCACTGCGAGTAAACACTGAAGCTTTCTTT

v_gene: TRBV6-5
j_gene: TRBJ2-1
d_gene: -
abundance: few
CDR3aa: CASSYTPSPYNEQFF
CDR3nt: TGTGCCAGCAGTTACACGCCCAGCCCCTACAATGAGCAGTTCTTC

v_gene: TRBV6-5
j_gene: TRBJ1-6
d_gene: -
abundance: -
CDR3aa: CASSYQGAPLHF
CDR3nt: TGTGCCAGCAGTTACCAGGGAGCACCCCTCCACTTT

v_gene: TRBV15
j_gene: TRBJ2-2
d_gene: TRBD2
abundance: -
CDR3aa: CATSRADLAGARAGELFF
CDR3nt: TGTGCCACCAGCAGAGCGGATCTAGCGGGAGCCAGGGCCGGGGAGCTGTTTTTT

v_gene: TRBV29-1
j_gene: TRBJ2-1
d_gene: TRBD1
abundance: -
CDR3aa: CSAKGQGRNEQFF
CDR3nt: TGCAGCGCTAAGGGACAGGGGCGCAATGAGCAGTTCTTC